This T cell receptor (beta chain) was profiled in a study of blood T cells in healthy people across ages. Study-level points and caveats: The unknown donor CMV status may have confounded expanded clonotype changes.

This clonotype has only one observation. Its antigen is unidentified. PCR was performed a second time for roughly 7 to 11 cycles using a sample-barcoded 5' primer and a J-beta primer mix. One entry per CDR3 protein, called by TCRdb with MiXCR from the 5' RACE reads. Of about 1,600,000 distinct CDR3 sequences in the sample, 42% were seen once. This TCR was recovered from a woman between 18 and 30 years old in good health. What was sequenced was blood.

Here the CDR3 DNA reads TGTGCCAGCAGCCCGACTTTGGGGGGCACCGGGGAGCTGTTTTTT. This codes for CASSPTLGGTGELFF. The V gene is TRBV7-3, the J gene TRBJ2-2, with D tentatively TRBD2 (6 bases). The CDR3 sequence is 15 residues long. Germline CDR1 SGHTA, CDR2 FQGTGA. Trimming pared 5 bases from V and 4 bases from J, leaving 14 bases between.